This paragraph covers one T cell receptor (beta chain) sequence. The data belong to a study of T cell changes during pregnancy in multiple sclerosis. CDR1 and CDR2 (germline): LNHDA, SQIVND (reference sequence). This CDR3 comprises 15 residues. Trimming removed 3 bases from V and 5 bases from J; junction bases left unmatched: 4. Sequencing was performed with immunoSEQ multiplex PCR; in TCRdb, only in-frame clones are kept and a portion is missing. The sample lists around 36,000 clones, roughly 90% occurring once. V and J are TRBV19 and TRBJ2-1; 10 bases map to TRBD2. The sequence was obtained from a female donor with multiple sclerosis, enrolled in a pregnancy study. Material: CD8+ T cells from peripheral blood mononuclear cells, obtained before pregnancy. CDR3 nucleotides: TGTGCCAGTAGTATTGTAGCGGGGGGTCACAATGAGCAGTTCTTC. Amino acid sequence: CASSIVAGGHNEQFF.